Below are 20 T cell receptor beta chains sequenced from a single sample in a study of identifying expanded T cells in peripheral blood. Libraries were prepared by immunoSEQ multiplex PCR; TCRdb keeps only in-frame clonotypes and omits some of them. The sample gives 75,000 to 90,000 clones, about 90% of which show up once; 7.3% is in the top ten. Sequencing was performed on blood. These receptors were taken from a person aged 18 to 70 in good health.

The chain is built from TRBV18 and TRBJ1-2; a weak D match, TRBD1 (5 bases). CDR1 and CDR2 from the germline V gene are KGHSH and LQKENI. Trimming stripped 2 bases from V and 8 bases from J, with 18 bases between. The CDR3 consists of 15 residues. Here the CDR3 reads CASSPSLTDTMGYTF. The DNA of the CDR3 is TGTGCCAGCTCACCAAGTTTGACAGACACTATGGGCTACACCTTC.

This chain joins TRBV10-2 and TRBJ1-5; no clear D. This CDR3 contains 13 residues. Trimming pared 8 bases from V and 5 bases from J, leaving 13 bases between. The germline CDR1 and CDR2 sequences are WSHSY and SAAADI. The CDR3 DNA follows: TGCGCCAGCGGAGAGTTTGGAGATCAGCCCCAGCATTTT. It specifies CASGEFGDQPQHF.

J is TRBJ1-2 and V is TRBV19; D might be TRBD1 (6 bases). Germline assignment: CDR1 LNHDA and CDR2 SQIVND (reference sequence). There are 14 residues in the CDR3. V was shortened by 11 bases and J by 4 bases, with 20 bases between the two germline ends. Here the CDR3 reads CASSLRGAVYGYTF. The CDR3 DNA reads TGTGCCTCCTCTTTACGGGGGGCCGTCTATGGCTACACCTTC.

This clone was observed a few times. This chain uses TRBV14 with TRBJ1-2; no clear D gene. CDR1 is SGHDN, CDR2 FVKESK, per germline. This CDR3 has 14 residues. V shed 0 bases and J shed 4 bases, with 9 bases lying between them. CDR3 coding DNA: TGTGCCAGCAGCCAAGACAGAGTGGCCTATGGCTACACCTTC. Translated: CASSQDRVAYGYTF.

The chain couples TRBV27 to TRBJ1-2, with a tentative D call TRBD1 (6 bases). Germline V gene lookup returns CDR1 MNHEY and CDR2 SMNVEV (reference sequence). V was cut by 5 bases and J by 2 bases, with 12 bases left in between. The CDR3 is 14 residues long. The CDR3 region has the DNA TGTGCCAGCAGTCGTAACGACAGGAACTATGGCTACACCTTC. Amino acids: CASSRNDRNYGYTF.

The V call is TRBV6-5, the J call TRBJ1-2, with D unclear. The germline gives CDR1 MNHEY, CDR2 SVGAGI. With 0 bases removed from V and 7 bases from J, the gap between germline ends came to 9 bases. This CDR3 is built from 13 residues. This CDR3 reads CASSYSRVGGYTF. The CDR3 DNA reads as TGTGCCAGCAGTTACTCGCGGGTGGGTGGCTACACCTTC.

On this clone: The germline gene is not matched at one end of the junction; a read error may be the cause. This chain links TRBV5-6 with TRBJ2-2; no firm D call. The CDR3 length is 15 residues. The germline CDR1 and CDR2 sequences are SGHDT and YYEEEE. This chain's CDR3 is CASRLAPSNTGELFF. As DNA, the CDR3 is TGTGCCAGCAGATTGGCACCCTCTAACACCGGGGAGCTGTTTTTT.

This chain joins TRBV4-1 and TRBJ1-4; no firm D call. The V gene lost 5 bases and the J gene lost 0 bases, with 13 bases spanning the gap. CDR3 length equals 16 residues. Germline loops: CDR1 MGHRA, CDR2 YSYEKL. For the CDR3, the DNA is TGCGCCAGCAGCTCCCGATACGCGGCAACTAATGAAAAACTGTTTTTT. This translates into CASSSRYAATNEKLFF.

The V call is TRBV30, the J call TRBJ1-2; TRBD1 agrees at 7 bases. This CDR3 has 15 residues. CDR1 and CDR2 from the germline V gene are GTSNPN and SVGIG (reference sequence). Germline trimming cut 5 bases from V and 8 bases from J; bases unmatched to any gene: 17. CDR3 nucleotide sequence: TGTGCCTGGGGATTATATACAGGGGAGAGTGGCGGCTACACCTTC. Protein: CAWGLYTGESGGYTF.

This chain uses TRBV4-2 with TRBJ2-3; D might be TRBD2 (7 bases). The CDR3 sequence is 16 residues long. V lost 0 bases and J lost 3, with 13 bases in between. Germline V CDR1 and CDR2: LGHNA, YNFKEQ. Here the CDR3 DNA reads TGTGCCAGCAGCCAAGATGTGAGGGGGGGGACAGATACGCAGTATTTT. Protein product: CASSQDVRGGTDTQYF.

The V gene is TRBV7-9, the J gene TRBJ2-2, with D perhaps given as TRBD1 or TRBD2 (6 bases each). Trimming removed 3 bases at V and 11 bases at J, with 16 bases between. The CDR3 loop spans 14 amino acids. CDR1 is SEHNR, CDR2 FQNEAQ, per germline (reference sequence). The DNA of the CDR3 is TGTGCCAGCAGCTTGGAACGGGGGCGCCCTGAGCTGTTTTTT. This codes for CASSLERGRPELFF.

The V and J genes are TRBV18 and TRBJ2-7; 7 bases are a match to TRBD1. Losses at the gene ends were 3 bases for V and 3 bases for J; bases not matched to a gene: 5. Per germline, CDR1 KGHSH and CDR2 LQKENI. This CDR3 region has 14 residues. CDR3 protein: CASSPRQGVYEQYF. The CDR3 DNA is TGTGCCAGCTCACCGAGACAGGGAGTCTACGAGCAGTACTTC.

This chain connects TRBV5-1 to TRBJ2-3, with TRBD2 matching 12 bases. V was clipped by 1 base and J by 2 bases; unmatched bases: 11. CDR1 is SGHRS, CDR2 YFSETQ, per germline. The CDR3 extends over 19 amino acids. The CDR3 DNA reads as TGCGCCAGCAGCTTGCTTTCGACTAGCGGGAGACAAAACACAGATACGCAGTATTTT. The encoded protein is CASSLLSTSGRQNTDTQYF.

This clone was detected only a few times. The chain employs TRBV7-9 and TRBJ2-1; D perhaps matches TRBD2 (7 bases). In germline, CDR1 is SEHNR, CDR2 FQNEAQ (reference sequence). Trimming removed 3 bases from V and 1 base from J, with 16 bases in between. The CDR3 covers 17 residues. The CDR3 coding sequence is TGTGCCAGCAGCTTCCGCCGGGGGGCCGAGTCCTACAATGAGCAGTTCTTC. Encoded protein: CASSFRRGAESYNEQFF.

For the CDR3, the DNA is TGTGCCAGCAGCTTAGGTCAGGGGGTGTCCCAAGAGACCCAGTACTTC. Translated, it gives CASSLGQGVSQETQYF. The rearrangement uses TRBV7-9 and TRBJ2-5; 7 nucleotides agree with TRBD1. CDR3 length: 16 amino acids. Germline V gene data show CDR1 as SEHNR and CDR2 as FQNEAQ (reference sequence). J was trimmed by 1 base and V by 1 base; bases with no gene match: 6. The variable domain in full, with the rest retrieved from reference TRBV7-9 and TRBJ2-5, is DTGVSQNPRHKITKRGQNVTFRCDPISEHNRLYWYRQTLGQGPEFLTYFQNEAQLEKSRLLSDRFSAERPKGSFSTLEIQRTEQGDSAMYLCASSLGQGVSQETQYFGPGTRLLVL.

This clone was counted only a few times. The chain uses TRBV4-1 and TRBJ2-7; no definite D call. Trimming left V 0 bases short and J 3 bases short, with 9 bases between. Looked up from germline, CDR1 is MGHRA and CDR2 is YSYEKL. This CDR3 comprises 14 residues. In nucleotides, the CDR3 is TGCGCCAGCAGCCAAGATGCCGCCGGCTACGAGCAGTACTTC. It translates to CASSQDAAGYEQYF.

The chain recombines TRBV9 with TRBJ2-2; 9 bases align to TRBD2. Germline V lookup: CDR1 SGDLS, CDR2 YYNGEE. The CDR3 is 17 residues long. V gave up 2 bases and J gave up 0 bases; unmatched junction bases: 5. This chain's CDR3 is CASSVSSGSTNTGELFF. The CDR3 DNA reads as TGTGCCAGCAGCGTGAGTAGCGGGAGCACGAACACCGGGGAGCTGTTTTTT.

This chain joins TRBV6-5 and TRBJ1-1; no definite D call. Germline CDR1 is MNHEY and CDR2 is SVGAGI. Trimming took off 7 bases at V and 10 bases at J, with 10 bases between the two ends. This CDR3 is 10 amino acids long. The CDR3 protein is CASTASGAFF. The CDR3 DNA reads TGTGCCAGCACGGCTTCTGGAGCTTTCTTT.

The V gene is TRBV18, the J gene TRBJ2-5; no reliable D call. The CDR3 is made up of 14 amino acids. Trimming left V 0 bases short and J 1 base short, with 6 bases between. Looked up from germline, CDR1 is KGHSH and CDR2 is LQKENI. The CDR3 is CASSPPSPQETQYF. The CDR3 bases are TGTGCCAGCTCACCACCTTCCCCCCAAGAGACCCAGTACTTC.

The V call is TRBV19, the J call TRBJ1-2; tentatively, D is TRBD1 (6 bases). The CDR3 consists of 16 residues. Per the germline V gene, CDR1 is LNHDA and CDR2 is SQIVND (reference sequence). With 3 bases removed from V and 8 bases from J, the gap between germline ends came to 22 bases. Here the CDR3 reads CASSIGGSGTIRGYTF. The CDR3, as DNA: TGTGCCAGTAGTATCGGGGGCTCCGGGACTATCCGAGGCTACACCTTC. The full variable domain, rest sourced from reference TRBV19 and TRBJ1-2, is DGGITQSPKYLFRKEGQNVTLSCEQNLNHDAMYWYRQDPGQGLRLIYYSQIVNDFQKGDIAEGYSVSREKKESFPLTVTSAQKNPTAFYLCASSIGGSGTIRGYTFGSGTRLTVV.